This T cell receptor beta chain is drawn from a study of neurological immune-mediated disorders. Regarding time point: longitudinal time-point 3. TCRdb reprocessed the 5' RACE reads via MiXCR and lists one record per CDR3 protein. This table holds 85,000 to 110,000 distinct CDR3 sequences, less than 14% found once. The length of the CDR3 is 14 residues. Germline V gives CDR1 SGHRS, CDR2 YFSETQ. J gave up 3 bases and V 3 bases, and 5 bases lay outside the gene matches. In its sample, this clonotype was seen a few times. This chain joins TRBV5-1 and TRBJ2-5; 7 nucleotides agree with TRBD1. The sequenced sample consisted of PBMCs. The sequence derives from a female donor with HTLV-1-associated myelopathy (HAM/TSP). The CDR3 protein is CASSWGTGEETQYF. The DNA of the CDR3 is TGCGCCAGCAGCTGGGGAACAGGGGAAGAGACCCAGTACTTC.